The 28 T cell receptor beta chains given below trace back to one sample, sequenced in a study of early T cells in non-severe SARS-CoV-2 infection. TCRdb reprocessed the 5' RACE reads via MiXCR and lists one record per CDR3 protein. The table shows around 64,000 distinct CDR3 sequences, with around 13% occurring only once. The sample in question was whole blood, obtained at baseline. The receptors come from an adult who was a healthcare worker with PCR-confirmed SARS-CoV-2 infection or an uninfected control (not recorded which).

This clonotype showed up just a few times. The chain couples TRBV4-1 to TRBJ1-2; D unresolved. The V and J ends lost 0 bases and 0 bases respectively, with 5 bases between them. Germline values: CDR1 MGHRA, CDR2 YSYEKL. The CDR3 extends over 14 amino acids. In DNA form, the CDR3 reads TGCGCCAGCAGCCAAGACACCTCTAACTATGGCTACACCTTC. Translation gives CASSQDTSNYGYTF.

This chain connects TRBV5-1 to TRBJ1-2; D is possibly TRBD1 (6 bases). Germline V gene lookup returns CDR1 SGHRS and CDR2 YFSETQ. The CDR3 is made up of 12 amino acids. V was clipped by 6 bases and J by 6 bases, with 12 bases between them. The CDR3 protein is CASMGGGDGYTF. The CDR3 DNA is TGCGCCAGCATGGGCGGGGGCGATGGCTACACCTTC.

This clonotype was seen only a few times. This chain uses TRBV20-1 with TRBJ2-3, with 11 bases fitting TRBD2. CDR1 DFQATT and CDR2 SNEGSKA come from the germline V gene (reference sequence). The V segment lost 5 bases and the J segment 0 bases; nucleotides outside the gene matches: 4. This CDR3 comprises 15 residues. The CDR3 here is CSAVTSGASTDTQYF. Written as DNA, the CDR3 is TGCAGTGCTGTGACTAGCGGGGCGAGCACAGATACGCAGTATTTT.

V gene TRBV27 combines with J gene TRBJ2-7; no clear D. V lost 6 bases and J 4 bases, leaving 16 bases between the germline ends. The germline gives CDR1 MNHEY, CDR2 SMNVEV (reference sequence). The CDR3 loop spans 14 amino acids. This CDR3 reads CASSPGAEVYEQYF. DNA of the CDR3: TGTGCCAGCAGCCCGGGTGCGGAAGTATACGAGCAGTACTTC.

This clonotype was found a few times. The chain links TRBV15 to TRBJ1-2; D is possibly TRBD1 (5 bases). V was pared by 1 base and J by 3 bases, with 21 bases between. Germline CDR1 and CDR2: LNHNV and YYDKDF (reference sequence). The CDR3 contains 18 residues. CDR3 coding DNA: TGTGCCACCAGCAGAGGGACGGGTCTCCGGGGGTCGGACTATGGCTACACCTTC. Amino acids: CATSRGTGLRGSDYGYTF.

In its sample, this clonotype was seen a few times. CDR3 nucleotides: TGTGCCAGCAGCCGACGGACTAGCGGGTGGAACACCGGGGAGCTGTTTTTT. As protein: CASSRRTSGWNTGELFF. V gene TRBV14 combines with J gene TRBJ2-2; 11 bases match TRBD2. Per the germline V gene, CDR1 is SGHDN and CDR2 is FVKESK. This CDR3 is built from 17 residues. The J segment lost 1 base and the V segment lost 4 bases, leaving 5 bases of the junction unmatched.

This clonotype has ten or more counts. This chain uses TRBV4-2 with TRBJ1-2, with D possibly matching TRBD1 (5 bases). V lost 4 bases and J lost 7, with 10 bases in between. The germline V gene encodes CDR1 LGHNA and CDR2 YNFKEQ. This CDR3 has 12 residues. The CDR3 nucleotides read TGTGCCAGCAGCCCAGGGACTTCTGGCTACACCTTC. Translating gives CASSPGTSGYTF.

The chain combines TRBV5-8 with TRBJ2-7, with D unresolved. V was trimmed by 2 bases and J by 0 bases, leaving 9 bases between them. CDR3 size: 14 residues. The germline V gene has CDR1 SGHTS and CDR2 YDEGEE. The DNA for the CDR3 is TGTGCCAGCAGCTTTTTGGCGATCTCCTACGAGCAGTACTTC. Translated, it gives CASSFLAISYEQYF.

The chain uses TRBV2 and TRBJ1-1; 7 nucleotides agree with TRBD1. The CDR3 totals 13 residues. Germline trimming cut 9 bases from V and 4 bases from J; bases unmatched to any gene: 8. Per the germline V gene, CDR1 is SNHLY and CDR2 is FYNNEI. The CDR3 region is CASQGTEGTEAFF. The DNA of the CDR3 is TGTGCCAGTCAAGGGACAGAGGGCACTGAAGCTTTCTTT.

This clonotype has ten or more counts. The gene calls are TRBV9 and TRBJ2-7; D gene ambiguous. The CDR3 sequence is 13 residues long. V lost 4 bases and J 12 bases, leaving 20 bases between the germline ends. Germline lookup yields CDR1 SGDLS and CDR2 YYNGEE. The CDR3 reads CASSPPDRDSLYF. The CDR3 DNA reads TGTGCCAGCAGCCCTCCCGATAGGGATTCCCTGTACTTC.

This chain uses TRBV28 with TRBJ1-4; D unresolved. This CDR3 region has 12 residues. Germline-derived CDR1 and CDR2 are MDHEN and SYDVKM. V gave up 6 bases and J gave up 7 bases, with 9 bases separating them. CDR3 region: CASRRGSEKLFF. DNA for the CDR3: TGTGCCAGCAGAAGAGGGAGTGAAAAACTGTTTTTT.

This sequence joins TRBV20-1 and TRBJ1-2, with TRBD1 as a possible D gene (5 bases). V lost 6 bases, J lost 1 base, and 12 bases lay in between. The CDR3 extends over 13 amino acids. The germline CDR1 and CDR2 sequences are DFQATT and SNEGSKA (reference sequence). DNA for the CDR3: TGCAGTGCACCCGCGGGGGGTAACTATGGCTACACCTTC. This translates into CSAPAGGNYGYTF.

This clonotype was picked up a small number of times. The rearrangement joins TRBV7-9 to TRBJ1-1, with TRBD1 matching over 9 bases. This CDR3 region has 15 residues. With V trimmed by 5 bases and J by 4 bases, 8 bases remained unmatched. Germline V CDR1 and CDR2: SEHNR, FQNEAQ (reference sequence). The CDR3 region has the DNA TGTGCCAGCAGCGAATCGGGACAGGGTGGCACTGAAGCTTTCTTT. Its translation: CASSESGQGGTEAFF. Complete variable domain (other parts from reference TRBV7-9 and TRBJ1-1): DTGVSQNPRHKITKRGQNVTFRCDPISEHNRLYWYRQTLGQGPEFLTYFQNEAQLEKSRLLSDRFSAERPKGSFSTLEIQRTEQGDSAMYLCASSESGQGGTEAFFGQGTRLTVV.

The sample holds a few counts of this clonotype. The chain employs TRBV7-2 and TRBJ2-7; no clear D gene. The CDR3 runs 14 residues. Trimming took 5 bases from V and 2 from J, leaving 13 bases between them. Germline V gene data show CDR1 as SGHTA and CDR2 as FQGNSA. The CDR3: CASSLGQLAYEQYF. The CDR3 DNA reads TGTGCCAGCAGCCTCGGGCAGTTAGCCTACGAGCAGTACTTC.

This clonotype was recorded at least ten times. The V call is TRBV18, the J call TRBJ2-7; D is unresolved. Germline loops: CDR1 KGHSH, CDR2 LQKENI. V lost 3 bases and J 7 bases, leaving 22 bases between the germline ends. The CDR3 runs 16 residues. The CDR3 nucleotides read TGTGCCAGCTCACCCCAGGCGAGGATCAGCATTTTGGAGCAGTACTTC. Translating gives CASSPQARISILEQYF.

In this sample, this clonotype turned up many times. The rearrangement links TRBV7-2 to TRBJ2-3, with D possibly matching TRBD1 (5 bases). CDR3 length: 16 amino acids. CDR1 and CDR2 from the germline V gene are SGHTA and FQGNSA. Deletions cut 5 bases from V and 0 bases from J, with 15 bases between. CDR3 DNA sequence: TGTGCCAGCAGCGCTGTAGGGGCGGCTAGCACAGATACGCAGTATTTT. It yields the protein CASSAVGAASTDTQYF. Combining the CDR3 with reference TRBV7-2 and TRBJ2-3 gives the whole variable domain GAGVSQSPSNKVTEKGKDVELRCDPISGHTALYWYRQSLGQGLEFLIYFQGNSAPDKSGLPSDRFSAERTGGSVSTLTIQRTQQEDSAVYLCASSAVGAASTDTQYFGPGTRLTVL.

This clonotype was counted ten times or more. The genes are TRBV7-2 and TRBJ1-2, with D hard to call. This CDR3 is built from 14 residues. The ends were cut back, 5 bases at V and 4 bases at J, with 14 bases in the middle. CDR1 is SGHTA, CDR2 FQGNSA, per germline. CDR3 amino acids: CASSPELGPYGYTF. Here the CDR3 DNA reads TGTGCCAGCAGCCCAGAACTTGGGCCCTATGGCTACACCTTC. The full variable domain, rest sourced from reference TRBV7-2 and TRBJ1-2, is GAGVSQSPSNKVTEKGKDVELRCDPISGHTALYWYRQSLGQGLEFLIYFQGNSAPDKSGLPSDRFSAERTGGSVSTLTIQRTQQEDSAVYLCASSPELGPYGYTFGSGTRLTVV.

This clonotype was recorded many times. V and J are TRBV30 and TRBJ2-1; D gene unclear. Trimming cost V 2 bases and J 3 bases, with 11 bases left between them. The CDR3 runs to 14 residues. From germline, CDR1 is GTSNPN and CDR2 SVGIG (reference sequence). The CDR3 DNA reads TGTGCCTGGAGTTCTTTAGCCCTCTACAATGAGCAGTTCTTC. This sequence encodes CAWSSLALYNEQFF. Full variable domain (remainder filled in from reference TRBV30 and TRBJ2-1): SQTIHQWPATLVQPVGSPLSLECTVEGTSNPNLYWYRQAAGRGLQLLFYSVGIGQISSEVPQNLSASRPQDRQFILSSKKLLLSDSGFYLCAWSSLALYNEQFFGPGTRLTVL.

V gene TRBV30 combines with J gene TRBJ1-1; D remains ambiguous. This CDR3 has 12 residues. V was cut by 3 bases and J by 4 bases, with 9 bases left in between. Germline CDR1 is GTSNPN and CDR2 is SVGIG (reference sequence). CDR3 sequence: CAWSPMGTEAFF. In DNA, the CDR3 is TGTGCCTGGAGCCCGATGGGCACTGAAGCTTTCTTT.

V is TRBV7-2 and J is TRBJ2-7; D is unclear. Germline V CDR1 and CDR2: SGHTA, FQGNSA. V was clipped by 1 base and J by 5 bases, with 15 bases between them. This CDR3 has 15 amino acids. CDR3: CASSLEGQVANEQYF. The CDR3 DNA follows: TGTGCCAGCAGCTTAGAAGGTCAGGTGGCTAACGAGCAGTACTTC.

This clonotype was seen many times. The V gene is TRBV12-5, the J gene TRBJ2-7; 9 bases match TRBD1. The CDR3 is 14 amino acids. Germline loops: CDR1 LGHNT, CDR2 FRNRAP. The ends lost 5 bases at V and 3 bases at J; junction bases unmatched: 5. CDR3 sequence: CASGADRGGYEQYF. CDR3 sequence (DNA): TGTGCTAGTGGTGCGGACAGGGGCGGCTACGAGCAGTACTTC.

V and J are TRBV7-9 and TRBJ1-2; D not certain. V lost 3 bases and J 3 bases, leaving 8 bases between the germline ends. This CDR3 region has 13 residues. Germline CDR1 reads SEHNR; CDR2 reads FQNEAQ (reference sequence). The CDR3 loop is CASSFGSHYGYTF. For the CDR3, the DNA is TGTGCCAGCAGCTTCGGCAGCCACTATGGCTACACCTTC.

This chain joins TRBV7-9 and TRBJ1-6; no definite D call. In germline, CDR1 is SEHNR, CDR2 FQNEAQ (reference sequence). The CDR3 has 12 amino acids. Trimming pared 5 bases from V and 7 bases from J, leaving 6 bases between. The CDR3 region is CASSLRNSPLHF. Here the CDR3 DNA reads TGTGCCAGCAGCCTCCGGAATTCACCCCTCCACTTT.

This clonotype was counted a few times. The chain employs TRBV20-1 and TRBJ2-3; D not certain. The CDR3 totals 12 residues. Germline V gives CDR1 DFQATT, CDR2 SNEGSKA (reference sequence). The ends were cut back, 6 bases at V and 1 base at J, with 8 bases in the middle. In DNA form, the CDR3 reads TGCAGTGCCCCACGGGGCACAGATACGCAGTATTTT. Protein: CSAPRGTDTQYF.

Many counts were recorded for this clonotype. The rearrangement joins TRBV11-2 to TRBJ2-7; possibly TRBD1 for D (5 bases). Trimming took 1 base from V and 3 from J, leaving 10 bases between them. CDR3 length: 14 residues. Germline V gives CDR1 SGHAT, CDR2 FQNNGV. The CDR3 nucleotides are TGTGCCAGCAGCTTAGTAGGGGCTTTCTACGAGCAGTACTTC. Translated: CASSLVGAFYEQYF.

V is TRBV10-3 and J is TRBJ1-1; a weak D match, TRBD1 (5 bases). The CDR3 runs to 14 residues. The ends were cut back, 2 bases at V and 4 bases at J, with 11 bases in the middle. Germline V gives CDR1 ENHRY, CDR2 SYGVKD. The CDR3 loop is CAISEDRAPTEAFF. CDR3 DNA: TGTGCCATCAGTGAGGACAGAGCGCCCACTGAAGCTTTCTTT.

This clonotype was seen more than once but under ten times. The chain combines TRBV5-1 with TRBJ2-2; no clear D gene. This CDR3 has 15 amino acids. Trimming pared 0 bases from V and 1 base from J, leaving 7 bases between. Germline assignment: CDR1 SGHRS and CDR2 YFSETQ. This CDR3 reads CASSLEDGNTGELFF. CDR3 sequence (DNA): TGCGCCAGCAGCTTGGAGGACGGGAACACCGGGGAGCTGTTTTTT.

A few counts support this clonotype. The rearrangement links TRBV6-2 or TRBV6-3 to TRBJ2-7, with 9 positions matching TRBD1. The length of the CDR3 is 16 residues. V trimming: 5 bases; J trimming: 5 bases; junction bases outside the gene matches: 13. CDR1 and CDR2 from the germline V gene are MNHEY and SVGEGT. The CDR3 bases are TGTGCCAGCAGTGCCCCCGGGACAGGGATTCTCCACGAGCAGTACTTC. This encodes CASSAPGTGILHEQYF.